This is a list of T cell receptor beta chains from one sample in a study of T cells in Graves' hyperthyroidism and ophthalmopathy. Each CDR3 protein gets one entry after TCRdb re-called the multiplex PCR reads with MiXCR. The sample carries nearly 250,000 distinct CDR3 sequences, 16% recorded once. What was sequenced was blood. These receptors originate from a woman aged 18-30 years with Graves' ophthalmopathy. CDR3s include the opening cysteine and the closing phenylalanine or tryptophan. A D gene is named only where the DNA matches it firmly. A row's size may be missing; if present it is once, few, many or a size class.

15 | TRBJ2-5 | TRBD2 | NA | TRBV5-4 | TGTGCCAGCAGCTTAAGGGGCGGGAGGATAGGGACCCAGTACTTC | CASSLRGGRIGTQYF
15 | TRBJ1-2 | NA | many | TRBV20-1 | TGCAGTGCTGTATGGCGGGGGGACTCTAACTATGGCTACACCTTC | CSAVWRGDSNYGYTF
11 | TRBJ2-7 | NA | NA | TRBV6-2/TRBV6-3 | TGTGCCGCCGGGCTATCCTACGAGCAGTACTTC | CAAGLSYEQYF
16 | TRBJ2-3 | TRBD2 | NA | TRBV29-1 | TGCAGCGTCTCCTACCCCGGGACTAGCGGGAGCGGACCGCAGTATTTT | CSVSYPGTSGSGPQYF
14 | TRBJ1-4 | NA | many | TRBV2 | TGTGCCAGCAGGAGGGATGCAACTAATGAAAAACTGTTTTTT | CASRRDATNEKLFF
16 | TRBJ2-3 | TRBD2 | many | TRBV10-2 | TGCGCCAGCTCCATGATTAAGACTAGCGGGGGTGATACGCAGTATTTT | CASSMIKTSGGDTQYF
15 | TRBJ2-3 | TRBD2 | NA | TRBV11-2 | TGTGCCAGCAGCTTAGAGACTAGCGACACAGATACGCAGTATTTT | CASSLETSDTDTQYF
17 | TRBJ2-3 | TRBD2 | many | TRBV6-5 | TGTGCCAGCAGTTACTCGTGGCTAGCGGAACGCACAGATACGCAGTATTTT | CASSYSWLAERTDTQYF
15 | TRBJ2-1 | NA | many | TRBV3-1 | TGTGCCAGCACTCCCGGGGCTCGCTCCTACAATGAGCAGTTCTTC | CASTPGARSYNEQFF
11 | TRBJ1-1 | NA | many | TRBV29-1 | TGCAGCGTTACTGGGAACACTGAAGCTTTCTTT | CSVTGNTEAFF
14 | TRBJ1-5 | NA | many | TRBV10-3 | TGTGCCATCAGTGATAGGGAGGGCAATCAGCCCCAGCATTTT | CAISDREGNQPQHF
16 | TRBJ2-7 | TRBD1 | many | TRBV5-1 | TGCGCCAGCAGCGGGGGGACAGGGATGAACTCCTACGAGCAGTACTTC | CASSGGTGMNSYEQYF
12 | TRBJ1-1 | NA | medium-sized | TRBV28 | TGTGCCAGCAGAACAGCGCACACTGAAGCTTTCTTT | CASRTAHTEAFF
14 | TRBJ2-5 | NA | many | TRBV18 | TGTGCCAGCTCACCAGGGGCGCTAGGGGAGACCCAGTACTTC | CASSPGALGETQYF
17 | TRBJ2-3 | TRBD2 | many | TRBV4-1 | TGCGCCAGCAGCCCAACCCCCGGGACTAGCCTCACAGATACGCAGTATTTT | CASSPTPGTSLTDTQYF
16 | TRBJ2-3 | TRBD2 | many | TRBV6-5 | TGTGCCAGCAGTTACGGCAGGACTAGCGTCACAGATACGCAGTATTTT | CASSYGRTSVTDTQYF
15 | TRBJ1-1 | NA | many | TRBV11-3 | TGTGCCAGCAGCTTAAAGGACAACATGAACACTGAAGCTTTCTTT | CASSLKDNMNTEAFF
15 | TRBJ2-1 | NA | many | TRBV5-8 | TGTGCCAGCAGCGCTCGGACCTCAGTTTTCAATGAGCAGTTCTTC | CASSARTSVFNEQFF
15 | TRBJ1-4 | NA | NA | TRBV5-4 | TGTGCCAGCAGCTTGGATGGGCCTAGGAGCGAAAAACTGTTTTTT | CASSLDGPRSEKLFF
15 | TRBJ2-7 | NA | many | TRBV28 | TGTGCCAGCAGTTCCCTATCGCAGCCGCCCTACGAGCAGTACTTC | CASSSLSQPPYEQYF
16 | TRBJ2-5 | NA | many | TRBV7-9 | TGTGCCAGCAGCTCCAGGGGGGGGGAAGACCAAGAGACCCAGTACTTC | CASSSRGGEDQETQYF
16 | TRBJ2-1 | NA | many | TRBV19 | TGTGCCAGTAGTATCTTGGGGGCTGGACTATACAATGAGCAGTTCTTC | CASSILGAGLYNEQFF
13 | TRBJ2-7 | NA | many | TRBV7-9 | TGTGCCAGCAGCTTACAGGGGACCTACGAGCAGTACTTC | CASSLQGTYEQYF
14 | TRBJ2-3 | TRBD2 | many | TRBV7-3 | TGTGCCAGCAGCCCTAGCGGGGGTGCAGATACGCAGTATTTT | CASSPSGGADTQYF
16 | TRBJ2-3 | NA | many | TRBV13 | TGTGCCAGCAGCTTAGAAGACAGGGAGGGCACAGATACGCAGTATTTT | CASSLEDREGTDTQYF
16 | TRBJ2-3 | NA | NA | TRBV20-1 | TGCAGTGCCAGCAGGGCAAAAGCTTTCACTGTAGATACGCAGTATTTT | CSASRAKAFTVDTQYF
16 | TRBJ1-2 | TRBD1 | many | TRBV6-5 | TGTGCCAGCAGTTACGACCGGGACAGGGGATTCTATGGCTACACCTTC | CASSYDRDRGFYGYTF
14 | TRBJ1-1 | NA | few | TRBV4-2 | TGTGCCAGCAGCCAAGCATACAGGAACACTGAAGCTTTCTTT | CASSQAYRNTEAFF
12 | TRBJ2-3 | NA | NA | TRBV28 | TGTGCCAGCAGTTTCCCCGCAGATACGCAGTATTTT | CASSFPADTQYF
14 | TRBJ1-3 | NA | many | TRBV2 | TGTGCCAGCAGTGAAGCGCTCTCTGGAAACACCATATATTTT | CASSEALSGNTIYF
16 | TRBJ2-5 | NA | many | TRBV10-2 | TGCGCCACCAGCGAACGGATCGGGGGTGTCCAAGAGACCCAGTACTTC | CATSERIGGVQETQYF
12 | TRBJ1-6 | TRBD1 | many | TRBV27 | TGTGCCAGCCGGGACAGGGGTTCACCCCTCCACTTT | CASRDRGSPLHF
17 | TRBJ2-4 | NA | many | TRBV6-1 | TGTGCCAGCAGTAACGAGGCCGCGTCTTTACGTAGAAACATTCAGTACTTC | CASSNEAASLRRNIQYF
14 | TRBJ2-7 | TRBD2 | many | TRBV12-3/TRBV12-4 | TGTGCCAGCAGTCCACAGCGGGATCCGTACGAGCAGTACTTC | CASSPQRDPYEQYF
15 | TRBJ1-1 | TRBD1 | NA | TRBV6-9 | TGTGCCAGCAGTTACCCTCCGGGACAGTACACTGAAGCTTTCTTT | CASSYPPGQYTEAFF
15 | TRBJ1-1 | TRBD1 | many | TRBV6-1 | TGTGCCAGCAGACGCGGACAGGCAGGGGGCACTGAAGCTTTCTTT | CASRRGQAGGTEAFF
13 | TRBJ1-1 | NA | many | TRBV10-1 | TGCGCCAGCCGGGCAGGCCAGAACACTGAAGCTTTCTTT | CASRAGQNTEAFF
14 | TRBJ1-2 | NA | many | TRBV6-1 | TGTGCCAGCAGTGACGCACAAGTAAACTATGGCTACACCTTC | CASSDAQVNYGYTF
16 | TRBJ2-5 | NA | many | TRBV28 | TGTGCCAGCAGTTTACGACCATCAAACTTGGGAGAGACCCAGTACTTC | CASSLRPSNLGETQYF
15 | TRBJ1-5 | NA | few | TRBV19 | TGTGCCAGTAGTGCGGGGGATTATAGCAATCAGCCCCAGCATTTT | CASSAGDYSNQPQHF
15 | TRBJ2-1 | NA | few | TRBV9 | TGTGCCAGCAGCGTCTCCGGGGGCTCCTACAATGAGCAGTTCTTC | CASSVSGGSYNEQFF
18 | TRBJ2-2 | TRBD2 | many | TRBV28 | TGTGCCAGCAATCTAGCGGGGGGCCCCGGTATGAACACCGGGGAGCTGTTTTTT | CASNLAGGPGMNTGELFF
15 | TRBJ2-5 | TRBD1 | many | TRBV12-3/TRBV12-4 | TGTGCCAGCAGTTTAGAGGCAGGGGGTGGGGAGACCCAGTACTTC | CASSLEAGGGETQYF
14 | TRBJ2-3 | TRBD1 | NA | TRBV18 | TGTGCCAGCTCACCACAAACAGGGGGCGATACGCAGTATTTT | CASSPQTGGDTQYF
14 | TRBJ1-2 | NA | many | TRBV9 | TGTGCCAGCAGCCCTACAGACGGATACTATGGCTACACCTTC | CASSPTDGYYGYTF
24 | TRBJ2-4 | TRBD1 | NA | TRBV20-1 | TGCAGTGCTAGAGACCTCGGGACAGGGGACGGTGGACTAGTGATGTGGGGGCGAGAAAACATTCAGTACTTC | CSARDLGTGDGGLVMWGRENIQYF